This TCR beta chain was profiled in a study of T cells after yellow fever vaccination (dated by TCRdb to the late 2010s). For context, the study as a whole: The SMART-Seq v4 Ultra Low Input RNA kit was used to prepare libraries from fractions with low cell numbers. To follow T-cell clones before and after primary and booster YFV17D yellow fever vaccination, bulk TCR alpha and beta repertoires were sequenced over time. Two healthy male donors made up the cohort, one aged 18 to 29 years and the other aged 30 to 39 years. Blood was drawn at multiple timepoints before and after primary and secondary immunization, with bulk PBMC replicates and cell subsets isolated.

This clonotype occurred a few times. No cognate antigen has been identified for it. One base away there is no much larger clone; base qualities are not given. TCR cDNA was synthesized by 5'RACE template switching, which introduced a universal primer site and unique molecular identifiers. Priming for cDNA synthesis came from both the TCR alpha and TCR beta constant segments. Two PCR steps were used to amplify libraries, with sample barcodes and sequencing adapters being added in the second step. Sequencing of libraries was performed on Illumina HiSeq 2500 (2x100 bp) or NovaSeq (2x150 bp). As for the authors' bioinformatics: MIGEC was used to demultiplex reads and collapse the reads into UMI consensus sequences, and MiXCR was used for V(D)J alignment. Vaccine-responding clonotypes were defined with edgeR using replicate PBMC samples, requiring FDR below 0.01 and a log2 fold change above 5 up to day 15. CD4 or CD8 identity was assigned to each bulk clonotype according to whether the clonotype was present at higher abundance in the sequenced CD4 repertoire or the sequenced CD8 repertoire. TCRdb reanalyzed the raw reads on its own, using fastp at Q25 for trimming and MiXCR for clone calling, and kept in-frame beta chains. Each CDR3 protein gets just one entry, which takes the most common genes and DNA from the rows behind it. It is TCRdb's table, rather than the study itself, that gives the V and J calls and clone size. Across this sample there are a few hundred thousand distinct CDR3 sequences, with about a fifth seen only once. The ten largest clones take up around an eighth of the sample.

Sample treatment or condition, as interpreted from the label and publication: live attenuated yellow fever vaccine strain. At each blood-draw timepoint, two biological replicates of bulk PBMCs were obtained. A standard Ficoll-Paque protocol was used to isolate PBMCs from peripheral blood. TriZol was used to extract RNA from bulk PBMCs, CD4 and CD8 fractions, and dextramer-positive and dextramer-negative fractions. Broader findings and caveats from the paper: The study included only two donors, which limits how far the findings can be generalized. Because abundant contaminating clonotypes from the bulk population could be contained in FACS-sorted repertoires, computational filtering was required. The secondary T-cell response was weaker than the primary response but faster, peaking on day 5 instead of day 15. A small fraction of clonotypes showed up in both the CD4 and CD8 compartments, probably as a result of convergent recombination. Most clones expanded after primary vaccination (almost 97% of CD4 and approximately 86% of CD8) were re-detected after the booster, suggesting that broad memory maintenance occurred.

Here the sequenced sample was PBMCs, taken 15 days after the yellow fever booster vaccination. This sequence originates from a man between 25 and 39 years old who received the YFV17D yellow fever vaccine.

The CDR3 protein sequence reads: CATSGGSGSGRKTQYF. The sequenced DNA is TGTGCCACTAGCGGAGGGAGCGGGAGTGGTCGGAAGACCCAGTACTTC. This sequence uses TRBV19 and TRBJ2-5, and TRBD2 aligns with 8 junction nucleotides. The junction shows trimming of 10 bases on V and 6 bases on J, and the gene matches do not reach 19 bases of it. Taken from cysteine to phenylalanine, the CDR3 has 16 residues. Left in the record is the CDR3 DNA by itself, 48 bases read in frame from the first base. The germline V gene (reference sequence) provides CDR1 LNHDA and CDR2 SQIVND.